Detailed here is one TCR beta chain. Its antigen is undetermined. Using immunoSEQ multiplex PCR, the repertoire was profiled, and TCRdb retains in-frame clones only, with some absent. This sample has approximately 140,000 clones; 82% occur once, and the top ten carry about 4%. The data are from a study of T cell responses to AZD1222 COVID-19 vaccine. General study findings and limits: Sampling captured repertoires only after the peak T cell response. Mostly white British, mostly female donors; authors suggested clonal diversity may be underestimated. Nearly half of unique spike-specific TCRs reportedly avoided B.1.351 and B.1.1.7 mutated regions. Just 5 to 7 AZD1222 recipients were seropositive at baseline.

The germline CDR1 and CDR2 sequences are SEHNR and FQNEAQ (reference sequence). With 5 bases removed from V and 6 bases from J, the gap between germline ends came to 17 bases. This CDR3 has 15 residues. The sequencing here drew on peripheral blood, taken on day 0 of MenACWY control vaccination. The rearrangement uses TRBV7-9 and TRBJ2-1; D unclear. The sequence was collected from an adult in good health. The CDR3 here is CASSPPGSSGNEQFF. The CDR3 DNA follows: TGTGCCAGCAGCCCTCCTGGGTCGTCAGGCAATGAGCAGTTCTTC.